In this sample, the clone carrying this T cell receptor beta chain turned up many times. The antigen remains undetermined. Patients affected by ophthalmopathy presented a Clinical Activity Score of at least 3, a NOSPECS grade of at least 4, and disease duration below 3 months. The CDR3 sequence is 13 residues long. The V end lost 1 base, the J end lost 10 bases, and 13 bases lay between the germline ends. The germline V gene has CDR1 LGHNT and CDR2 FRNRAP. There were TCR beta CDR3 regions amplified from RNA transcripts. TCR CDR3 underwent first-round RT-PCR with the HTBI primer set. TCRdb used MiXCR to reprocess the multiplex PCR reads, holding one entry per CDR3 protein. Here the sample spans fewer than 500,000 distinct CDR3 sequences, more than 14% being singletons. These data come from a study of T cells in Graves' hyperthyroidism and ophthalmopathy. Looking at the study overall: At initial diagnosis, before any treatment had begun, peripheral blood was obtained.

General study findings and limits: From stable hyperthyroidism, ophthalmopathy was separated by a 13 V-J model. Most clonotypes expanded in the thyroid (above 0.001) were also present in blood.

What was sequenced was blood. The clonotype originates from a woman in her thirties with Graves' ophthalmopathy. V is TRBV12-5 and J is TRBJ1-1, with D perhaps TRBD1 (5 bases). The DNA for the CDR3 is TGTGCTAGTGGTTTGGGCCGCACCGGGGGAGCTTTCTTT. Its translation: CASGLGRTGGAFF.